These 14 T cell receptor beta chains were all obtained from the same sample, sequenced in a study of T cell clonotyping in hematopoietic cell transplantation. Here immunoSEQ multiplex PCR was the method, and the copy in TCRdb shows in-frame clones only, minus some. Among 10,000 to 15,000 clones listed, 80% to 95% were seen once. Sequences were derived from PBMCs, sampled 100 days after allogeneic stem cell transplant. These receptors were collected from a female patient aged 50 to 65 who had an allogeneic stem cell transplant from an unrelated donor, so the T cells may come from the graft donor. Some clones in this sample may be carry-over from other donors' samples.

The chain joins TRBV7-9 to TRBJ2-7; D possibly corresponds to TRBD1 (5 bases). The germline V gene has CDR1 SEHNR and CDR2 FQNEAQ (reference sequence). V was pared by 1 base and J by 5 bases, with 6 bases between. This CDR3 has 12 amino acids. CDR3 in amino acids: CASSLDRNEQYV. CDR3 nucleotide sequence: TGTGCCAGCAGCTTAGACAGGAACGAGCAGTACGTC.

The gene calls are TRBV4-2 and TRBJ2-3, with 14 bases fitting TRBD2. With 6 bases clipped from V and 6 bases from J, the junction kept 8 bases outside the gene matches. This CDR3 region has 16 residues. Germline loops: CDR1 LGHNA, CDR2 YNFKEQ. The CDR3 DNA follows: TGTGCCAGCAGACGACTAGCGGGGGGGCCCGGGGATACGCAGTATTTT. Encoded protein: CASRRLAGGPGDTQYF.

The CDR3 protein is CASSLASQRSTDTQYF. The CDR3 coding sequence is TGTGCCAGCAGCTTGGCCTCGCAGCGGAGCACAGATACGCAGTATTTT. This chain connects TRBV5-6 to TRBJ2-3; D possibly corresponds to TRBD2 (5 bases). Germline-derived CDR1 and CDR2 are SGHDT and YYEEEE. The CDR3 runs 16 residues. Trimming left V 0 bases short and J 0 bases short, with 11 bases between.

The rearrangement uses TRBV29-1 and TRBJ2-5; the D is unclear. The DNA matches TRBJ2-7 better at its end, which makes the J call doubtful. The CDR3 contains 12 residues. Germline assignment: CDR1 SQVTM and CDR2 ANQGSEA. Here the CDR3 DNA reads TGCAGCGTTGAAGACTACAGCTACGAGCAGTACTTC. This gives the protein CSVEDYSYEQYF.

The chain employs TRBV4-2 and TRBJ2-5, with 9 bases that match TRBD2. CDR1 is LGHNA, CDR2 YNFKEQ, per germline. The CDR3 covers 16 residues. J gave up 1 base and V 3 bases, and 6 bases lay outside the gene matches. The CDR3 loop reads CASSQAAGGGQETQYF. CDR3 in DNA: TGTGCCAGCAGCCAGGCGGCGGGGGGGGGCCAAGAGACCCAGTACTTC.

This chain links TRBV5-4 with TRBJ2-7; D perhaps matches TRBD2 (6 bases). The germline V gene has CDR1 SGHNT and CDR2 YYREEE (reference sequence). The CDR3 is 13 amino acids. V was pared by 4 bases and J by 4 bases, with 12 bases between. The CDR3 nucleotides are TGTGCCAGCAGCCCGGGAGTACCTTACGAGCAGTACTTC. It is translated as CASSPGVPYEQYF.

V gene TRBV18 combines with J gene TRBJ1-1, with D perhaps TRBD1 (6 bases). The CDR3 runs 14 residues. The germline V and J ends were trimmed by 6 bases and 1 base, with 12 bases remaining between them. Germline loops: CDR1 KGHSH, CDR2 LQKENI. The CDR3 sequence: CASSEDRKNTEAFF. The CDR3, as DNA: TGTGCCAGCTCCGAGGACAGAAAGAACACTGAAGCTTTCTTT.

V and J are TRBV9 and TRBJ2-2, with D unclear. The CDR3 has 15 residues. V was shortened by 0 bases and J by 3 bases, with 9 bases between the two germline ends. Germline V gives CDR1 SGDLS, CDR2 YYNGEE. The CDR3 bases are TGTGCCAGCAGCGTAGATCCGGTGTACACCGGGGAGCTGTTTTTT. Its protein is CASSVDPVYTGELFF.

In its sample, this clone was seen once. The chain joins TRBV5-1 to TRBJ1-5, with TRBD1 identical over 7 bases. The germline V gene encodes CDR1 SGHRS and CDR2 YFSETQ. The CDR3 is made up of 14 amino acids. Trimming at V came to 5 bases and at J to 7 bases, leaving 9 bases not matched to a gene. CDR3 sequence (DNA): TGCGCCAGCAGACCTAGCACAGGGGTACAGCCCCAGCATTTT. Translating it yields CASRPSTGVQPQHF.

V is TRBV5-4 and J is TRBJ2-3; D is uncertain. Trimming cost V 4 bases and J 0 bases, with 6 bases left between them. CDR1 SGHNT and CDR2 YYREEE come from the germline V gene (reference sequence). The CDR3 has 13 amino acids. In DNA, the CDR3 is TGTGCCAGCAGCCTTGGTAGCACAGATACGCAGTATTTT. Protein: CASSLGSTDTQYF.

This clone showed up just a few times. The rearrangement joins TRBV4-3 to TRBJ1-1; D remains unclear. Trimming took off 3 bases at V and 1 base at J, with 12 bases between the two ends. The CDR3 consists of 15 residues. Germline loops: CDR1 LGHNA, CDR2 YSLEER. The DNA of the CDR3 is TGCGCCAGCAGCCAGGCGGTCCTTAGGAACACTGAAGCTTTCTTT. It yields the protein CASSQAVLRNTEAFF.

The J gene is TRBJ2-1, the V gene TRBV9; TRBD2 is a possible D gene (6 bases). The CDR3 is 15 amino acids. Trimming left V 2 bases short and J 1 base short, with 10 bases between. Germline lookup yields CDR1 SGDLS and CDR2 YYNGEE. The CDR3 reads CASSVSGDSYNEQFF. The DNA of the CDR3 is TGTGCCAGCAGCGTTTCGGGGGATTCCTACAATGAGCAGTTCTTC.

This clone was detected only a few times. The chain links TRBV6-1 to TRBJ2-7, with D perhaps matching TRBD1 (6 bases). CDR1 MNHNS and CDR2 SASEGT come from the germline V gene. This CDR3 has 14 amino acids. Trimming left V 5 bases short and J 2 bases short, with 13 bases between. The CDR3 sequence is CASSRPGQPYEQYV. Here the CDR3 DNA reads TGTGCCAGCAGTCGCCCCGGACAGCCCTACGAGCAGTACGTC.

This chain uses TRBV6-5 with TRBJ2-3; D perhaps matches TRBD2 (5 bases). Between the trimmed V and J ends, which lost 9 bases and 1 base, there was a span of 11 bases. The length of the CDR3 is 13 residues. Germline-derived CDR1 and CDR2 are MNHEY and SVGAGI. CDR3: CASRGSGTDTQYF. Written as DNA, the CDR3 is TGTGCCAGTCGGGGTTCCGGCACAGATACGCAGTATTTT.